This T cell receptor beta chain was identified during a study of early T cells in non-severe SARS-CoV-2 infection (dated by TCRdb to the early 2020s). For context, the study as a whole: Because TCR sequencing was done on bulk RNA from unsorted whole blood, the alpha and beta chains could not be paired. General conclusions and limits of the study: VDJdb matching was skewed toward anti-spike CD8 responses and likely underestimated virus-specific expansions, missing private and CD4 specificities.

This clonotype has a count of ten or more. It has no known antigen specificity. The record has no base qualities; no much larger clone is one base away. V loses 7 bases of germline sequence and J loses 11 bases, and the interval between the two ends is 15 bases. Taken from the germline V gene (reference sequence), the CDR1 and CDR2 loops are MNHNY and SVGAGI. Measured from the cysteine to the phenylalanine, the CDR3 is 13 residues long. Left in the record is the CDR3 DNA by itself, 39 bases read in frame from the first base. Set within a cohort of healthcare workers in London, UK, this nested case-control study involved weekly PCR testing of nasopharyngeal swabs along with blood sampling. Healthcare workers were enrolled in the week of the UK lockdown, from 23 to 31 March 2020, and were followed every week for up to roughly 15 weeks. The method was 5' RACE. The reads were generated on a NextSeq 500. To correct for sequencing error and PCR bias, the TCR library protocol tagged individual cDNA molecules with unique molecular identifiers. Both TCR alpha and beta chains were sequenced, and tight co-correlation was observed between alpha and beta sequence abundances in each sample. As for the authors' bioinformatics: Decombinator V4 was used to annotate the V gene, J gene and CDR3 of the TCR sequences. Expanded TCRs were defined as changing significantly between any two time points under a Poisson model with p below 0.0001. TCR abundances were normalised to the total number of TCRs sequenced per sample and were expressed as counts per million. TRAV1-2 paired with TRAJ12, TRAJ20 or TRAJ33 defined MAIT TCRs, while TRAV10 paired with TRAJ18 defined iNKT TCRs. A search of VDJdb, accessed on 1 November 2021, was run for TCRs annotated to CMV, EBV and SARS-CoV-2, with TCRs annotated for multiple antigens excluded. The raw public data were reprocessed by TCRdb itself: fastp quality trimming at Q25, MiXCR clonotype calling, in-frame beta chains only. Rows are unified per CDR3 protein, each entry keeping the most common DNA and genes. TCRdb assigned the V and J calls; the authors' analysis was not used. The sample includes 23,000 or so distinct CDR3 sequences, with about 5.2% observed a single time. Jointly, the top ten make up approximately 11% of the sample.

The sample taken for sequencing was whole blood. This receptor chain uses TRBV6-6 and TRBJ1-6; the D segment cannot be called with confidence. The clonotype originates from an adult who was a healthcare worker with PCR-confirmed SARS-CoV-2 infection or an uninfected control (not recorded which). The nucleotides read TGTGCCAGCAAAAAGGAGGATATTGCACCCCTCCACTTT. This gives the protein CASKKEDIAPLHF.